Below are 8 T cell receptor beta chains sequenced from a single sample in a study of blood T cell repertoires in COVID-19. Clones were read by immunoSEQ multiplex PCR, and TCRdb kept only the in-frame ones, dropping some. The table lists over 120,000 clones, roughly 82% of them singletons. Sequencing was done on a sample of peripheral blood. The receptors were gathered from a human donor in a cohort sampled during active COVID-19.

The chain joins TRBV15 to TRBJ2-2; perhaps TRBD2 as D (5 bases). V gave up 5 bases and J gave up 4 bases, with 11 bases separating them. Germline CDR1 LNHNV, CDR2 YYDKDF (reference sequence). The CDR3 sequence is 14 residues long. In DNA, the CDR3 is TGTGCCACCAGCGCCGGGATAGGCACCGGGGAGCTGTTTTTT. It codes for CATSAGIGTGELFF.

The chain couples TRBV19 to TRBJ1-6, with unresolved D. The germline V gene has CDR1 LNHDA and CDR2 SQIVND (reference sequence). V lost 3 bases and J lost 9, with 15 bases in between. The CDR3 consists of 15 residues. CDR3 in amino acids: CASSIEVGRRSPLHF. As DNA, the CDR3 is TGTGCCAGTAGTATCGAGGTGGGTCGTCGTTCACCCCTCCACTTT.

The chain is built from TRBV9 and TRBJ2-2; D is uncertain. The CDR3 runs to 13 residues. Germline CDR1 reads SGDLS; CDR2 reads YYNGEE. V was pared by 4 bases and J by 7 bases, with 11 bases between. The CDR3 loop reads CASSLQVDGELFF. The CDR3 DNA sequence: TGTGCCAGCAGCCTTCAGGTCGACGGGGAGCTGTTTTTT.

The V gene is TRBV14, the J gene TRBJ1-1; D is perhaps TRBD1 (5 bases). The CDR3 sequence is 13 residues long. V shed 3 bases and J shed 7 bases, with 12 bases lying between them. CDR1 and CDR2 (germline): SGHDN, FVKESK. The CDR3 nucleotides are TGTGCCAGCAGCCAGAGCCAGACAGTTGAAGCTTTCTTT. Its protein product is CASSQSQTVEAFF.

Turning to this clone: One junction end does not reproduce the germline sequence, and a read error may be involved. The chain links TRBV23-1 to TRBJ2-1; the D gene is possibly TRBD1 (5 bases). TRBV23-1 is designated an ORF whose function remains uncertain. The CDR3 runs 13 residues. CDR3 bases: TGCGCCAGCAGTCACACTTTGAGGCAGGGAAGGATCTTC. Encoded protein: CASSHTLRQGRIF.

The chain is built from TRBV18 and TRBJ1-1, with 9 bases identical to TRBD1. The CDR3 spans 14 residues. Germline V gene lookup returns CDR1 KGHSH and CDR2 LQKENI. The V and J ends lost 3 bases and 7 bases, in that order; junction bases with no gene match: 6. CDR3: CASSPRTGENEAFF. Written as DNA, the CDR3 is TGTGCCAGCTCACCTCGGACAGGGGAGAATGAAGCTTTCTTT.

The chain links TRBV25-1 to TRBJ1-2; tentatively, D is TRBD1 (5 bases). Germline V gene sequence: CDR1 MGHDK, CDR2 SYGVNS. CDR3 size: 15 residues. The V and J ends lost 5 bases and 3 bases respectively, with 16 bases between them. In DNA, the CDR3 is TGTGCCAGCAGTAAAGGAGACAGTGCATACTATGGCTACACCTTC. This gives the protein CASSKGDSAYYGYTF.

The chain's CDR3 is CAWSVLYGDGEQYV. The CDR3 DNA is TGTGCCTGGAGTGTACTATACGGAGACGGCGAGCAGTACGTC. The V and J genes are TRBV30 and TRBJ2-7; D remains ambiguous. Germline V gene lookup returns CDR1 GTSNPN and CDR2 SVGIG (reference sequence). The V and J ends lost 0 bases and 6 bases respectively, with 15 bases between them. The CDR3 consists of 14 residues.